The entry below describes one T cell receptor (beta chain). Its specificity is not known. This sample was taken from a study of shared clonotypes between healthy human individuals. Study-wide results and caveats: Among donors, the sharing of clonotypes was expected to be influenced by sequencing depth. As a rule, naive subsets had a larger estimated richness than memory subsets.

Generated by immunoSEQ multiplex PCR, the TCRdb table keeps only in-frame clones and is missing some. The sample lists millions of clones, approximately 94% occurring once. Germline V gene lookup returns CDR1 SGHAT and CDR2 FQNNGV. The V and J ends lost 1 base and 5 bases, in that order; junction bases with no gene match: 8. This CDR3 has 17 amino acids. As defined, naive CD8 cells were CD45RO-negative and positively selected for CCR7, with terminally differentiated effector memory CD45RA+ cells excluded. The material sequenced was naive CD8+ T cells sorted from blood. The TCR comes from a man aged 18 to 30 in good health. V gene TRBV11-2 combines with J gene TRBJ2-5; 12 bases are shared with TRBD2. In DNA, the CDR3 is TGTGCCAGCAGCTTAGGGGCTAGCGGGAGGGCCGGTGAGACCCAGTACTTC. Its translation is CASSLGASGRAGETQYF.